This T cell receptor (beta chain) was recovered during a study of T cell repertoires in cytomegalovirus infection. Study as a whole: TCR beta signatures that were public indicated CMV infection and matching HLA type. Study-wide findings and caveats: Summed frequency of public TCR beta families distinguished CMV carriers with the relevant HLA. Dominating the ex vivo response were HLA-C-restricted CMV-specific TCR beta clonotypes.

Using its own MiXCR run on the reads, TCRdb lists one record per CDR3 protein. The repertoire includes 370,000 or so distinct CDR3 sequences, roughly 34% of them detected once, and less than 15% sits in the top ten. This clonotype was counted a few times. Its target is unknown. Germline V gene lookup returns CDR1 MDHEN and CDR2 SYDVKM. Trimming shortened V by 1 base and J by 0 bases, and 8 bases separated the two germline ends. This CDR3 has 15 residues. The receptor was derived from a human donor in good health (CMV status not recorded). Some clones in this sample may be carry-over from other donors' samples. The V and J genes are TRBV28 and TRBJ2-3; a possible D gene is TRBD1 (6 bases). The specimen comprised cultured PBMCs, sampled from culture after CMV antigen stimulation. The CDR3 loop reads CASSLSDRSTDTQYF. The CDR3 nucleotides are TGTGCCAGCAGTTTATCGGACAGAAGCACAGATACGCAGTATTTT.